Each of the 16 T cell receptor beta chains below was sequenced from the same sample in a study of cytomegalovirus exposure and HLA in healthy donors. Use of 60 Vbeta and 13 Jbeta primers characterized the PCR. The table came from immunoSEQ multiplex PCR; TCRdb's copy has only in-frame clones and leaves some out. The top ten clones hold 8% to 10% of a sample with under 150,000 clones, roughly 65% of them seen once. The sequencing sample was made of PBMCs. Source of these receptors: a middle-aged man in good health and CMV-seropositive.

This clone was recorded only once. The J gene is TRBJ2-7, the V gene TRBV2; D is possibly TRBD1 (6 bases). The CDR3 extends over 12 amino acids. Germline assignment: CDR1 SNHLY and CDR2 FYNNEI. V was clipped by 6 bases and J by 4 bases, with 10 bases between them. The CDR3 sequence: CASSETGYEQYF. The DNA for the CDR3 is TGTGCCAGCAGCGAGACAGGATACGAGCAGTACTTC.

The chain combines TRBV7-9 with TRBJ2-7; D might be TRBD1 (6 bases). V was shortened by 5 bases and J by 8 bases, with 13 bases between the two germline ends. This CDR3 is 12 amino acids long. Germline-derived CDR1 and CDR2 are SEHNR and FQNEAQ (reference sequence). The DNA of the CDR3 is TGTGCCAGCAGCGGAGGACAGTTCCAGCAGTACTTC. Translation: CASSGGQFQQYF.

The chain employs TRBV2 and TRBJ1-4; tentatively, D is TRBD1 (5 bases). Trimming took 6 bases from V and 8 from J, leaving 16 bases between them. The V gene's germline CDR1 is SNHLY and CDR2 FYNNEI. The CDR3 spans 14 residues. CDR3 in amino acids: CASRVDGGEEKLFF. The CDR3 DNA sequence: TGTGCCAGCAGGGTGGACGGGGGGGAAGAAAAACTGTTTTTT.

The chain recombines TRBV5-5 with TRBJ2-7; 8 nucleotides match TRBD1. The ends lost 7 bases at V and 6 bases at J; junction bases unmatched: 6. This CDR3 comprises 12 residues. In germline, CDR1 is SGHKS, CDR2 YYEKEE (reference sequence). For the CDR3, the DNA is TGTGCCAGCGGGGACAGGAGGGCCGAGCAGTACTTC. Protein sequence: CASGDRRAEQYF.

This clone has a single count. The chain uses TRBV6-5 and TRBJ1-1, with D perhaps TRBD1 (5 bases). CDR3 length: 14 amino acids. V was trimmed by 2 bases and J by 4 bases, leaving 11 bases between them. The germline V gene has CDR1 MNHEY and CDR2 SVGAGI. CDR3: CASSYGAGSTEAFF. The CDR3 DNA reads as TGTGCCAGCAGTTACGGGGCAGGAAGCACTGAAGCTTTCTTT.

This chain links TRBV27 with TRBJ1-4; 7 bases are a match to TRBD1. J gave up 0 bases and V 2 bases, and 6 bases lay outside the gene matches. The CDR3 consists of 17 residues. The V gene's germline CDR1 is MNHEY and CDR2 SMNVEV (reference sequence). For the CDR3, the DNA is TGTGCCAGCAGTTTACGACAGGGACACACAACTAATGAAAAACTGTTTTTT. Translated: CASSLRQGHTTNEKLFF.

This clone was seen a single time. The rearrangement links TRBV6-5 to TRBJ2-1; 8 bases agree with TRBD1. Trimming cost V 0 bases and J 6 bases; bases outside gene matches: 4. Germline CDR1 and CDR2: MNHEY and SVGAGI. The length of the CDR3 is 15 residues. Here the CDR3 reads CASSYSETGVNEQFF. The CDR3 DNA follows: TGTGCCAGCAGTTACTCGGAGACAGGGGTCAATGAGCAGTTCTTC.

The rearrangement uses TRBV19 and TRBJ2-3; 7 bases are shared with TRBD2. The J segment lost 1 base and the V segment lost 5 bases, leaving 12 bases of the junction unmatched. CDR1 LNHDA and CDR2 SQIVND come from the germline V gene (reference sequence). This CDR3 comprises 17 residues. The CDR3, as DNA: TGTGCCAGTAGTGTCTCTAGCGGAGGCCACGGCACAGATACGCAGTATTTT. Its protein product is CASSVSSGGHGTDTQYF.

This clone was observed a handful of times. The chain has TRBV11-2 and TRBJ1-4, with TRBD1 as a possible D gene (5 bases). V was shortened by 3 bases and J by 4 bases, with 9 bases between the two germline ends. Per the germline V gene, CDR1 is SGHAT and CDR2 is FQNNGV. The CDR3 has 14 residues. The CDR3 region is CASSFSGNNEKLFF. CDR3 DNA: TGTGCCAGCAGCTTTTCAGGGAATAATGAAAAACTGTTTTTT.

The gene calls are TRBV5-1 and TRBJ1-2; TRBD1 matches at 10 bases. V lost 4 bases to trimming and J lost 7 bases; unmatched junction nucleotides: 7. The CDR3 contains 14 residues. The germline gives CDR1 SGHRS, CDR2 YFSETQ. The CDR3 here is CASSTGTGEAGYTF. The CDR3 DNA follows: TGCGCCAGCAGCACAGGGACAGGGGAGGCTGGCTACACCTTC.

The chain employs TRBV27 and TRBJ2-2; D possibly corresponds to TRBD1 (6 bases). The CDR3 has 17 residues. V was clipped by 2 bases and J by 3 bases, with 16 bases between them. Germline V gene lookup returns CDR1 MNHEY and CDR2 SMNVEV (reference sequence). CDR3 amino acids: CASSLKVDRQYTGELFF. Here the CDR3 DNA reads TGTGCCAGCAGTTTAAAGGTCGACAGGCAATACACCGGGGAGCTGTTTTTT.

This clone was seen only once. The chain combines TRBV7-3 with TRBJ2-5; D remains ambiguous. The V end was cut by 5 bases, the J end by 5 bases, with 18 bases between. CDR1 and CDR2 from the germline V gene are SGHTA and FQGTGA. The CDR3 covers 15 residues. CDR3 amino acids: CASSPQGTVVETQYF. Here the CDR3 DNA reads TGTGCCAGCAGCCCACAAGGCACAGTGGTGGAGACCCAGTACTTC.

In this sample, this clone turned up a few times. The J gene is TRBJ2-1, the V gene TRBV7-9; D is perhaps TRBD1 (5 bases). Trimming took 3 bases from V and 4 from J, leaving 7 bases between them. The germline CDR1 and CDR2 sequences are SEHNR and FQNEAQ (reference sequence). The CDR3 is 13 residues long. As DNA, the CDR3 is TGTGCCAGCAGCTTCCGACAGTACAATGAGCAGTTCTTC. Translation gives CASSFRQYNEQFF. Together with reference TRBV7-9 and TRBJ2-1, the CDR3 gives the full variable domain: DTGVSQNPRHKITKRGQNVTFRCDPISEHNRLYWYRQTLGQGPEFLTYFQNEAQLEKSRLLSDRFSAERPKGSFSTLEIQRTEQGDSAMYLCASSFRQYNEQFFGPGTRLTVL.

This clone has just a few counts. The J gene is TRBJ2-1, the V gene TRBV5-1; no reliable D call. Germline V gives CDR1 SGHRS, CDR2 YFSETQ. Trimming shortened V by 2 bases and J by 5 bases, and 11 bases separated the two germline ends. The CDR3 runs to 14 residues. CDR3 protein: CASSFGQANNEQFF. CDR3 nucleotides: TGCGCCAGCAGCTTTGGGCAGGCCAACAATGAGCAGTTCTTC. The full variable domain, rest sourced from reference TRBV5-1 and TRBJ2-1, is KAGVTQTPRYLIKTRGQQVTLSCSPISGHRSVSWYQQTPGQGLQFLFEYFSETQRNKGNFPGRFSGRQFSNSRSEMNVSTLELGDSALYLCASSFGQANNEQFFGPGTRLTVL.

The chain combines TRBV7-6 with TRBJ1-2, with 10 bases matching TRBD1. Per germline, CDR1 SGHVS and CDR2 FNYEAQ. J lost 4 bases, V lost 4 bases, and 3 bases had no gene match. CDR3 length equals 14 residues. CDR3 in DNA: TGTGCCAGCAGCTACGACAGGGGGCTCTATGGCTACACCTTC. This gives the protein CASSYDRGLYGYTF. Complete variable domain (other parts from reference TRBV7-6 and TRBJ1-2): GAGVSQSPRYKVTKRGQDVALRCDPISGHVSLYWYRQALGQGPEFLTYFNYEAQQDKSGLPNDRFSAERPEGSISTLTIQRTEQRDSAMYRCASSYDRGLYGYTFGSGTRLTVV.

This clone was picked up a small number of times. CDR3 coding DNA: TGTGCCAGCAGCGTAGGGGCGACTATGTCTAACTATGGCTACACCTTC. Translation gives CASSVGATMSNYGYTF. V and J are TRBV9 and TRBJ1-2; D is uncertain. The CDR3 totals 16 residues. The V end was cut by 0 bases, the J end by 0 bases, with 12 bases between. Germline-derived CDR1 and CDR2 are SGDLS and YYNGEE.